What follows are 22 T cell receptor beta chains derived from one specimen sequenced in a study of long-term antiretroviral therapy in people with HIV (dated by TCRdb to the early 2020s). The immunoSEQ hsTCRB v3.0 assay was used at survey level resolution to sequence the TRB variable region. Not all clones reach the TCRdb copy of this immuneACCESS table, which keeps in-frame sequences only. Checked studies attribute under half of the gap to unresolved V genes and leave the rest unexplained. This sample has approximately 15,000 clones in its table, and approximately 75% of those were observed once. The top ten clonotypes cover around 15% of the sample. Material: unsorted PBMCs, obtained 1.5 years before starting antiretroviral therapy. These receptors were taken from a woman aged 45 to 65 with HIV.

The chain has TRBV5-1 and TRBJ1-1; D perhaps matches TRBD1 (5 bases). The CDR3 is made up of 15 amino acids. V shed 2 bases and J shed 1 base, with 12 bases lying between them. Looked up from germline, CDR1 is SGHRS and CDR2 is YFSETQ. CDR3: CASSLINGGNTEAFF. DNA for the CDR3: TGCGCCAGCAGCTTAATAAACGGGGGGAACACTGAAGCTTTCTTT.

The V call is TRBV6-5, the J call TRBJ2-3, with TRBD2 identical over 12 bases. Germline loops: CDR1 MNHEY, CDR2 SVGAGI. Trimming removed 4 bases from V and 6 bases from J; junction bases left unmatched: 2. The CDR3 is 14 residues long. This chain's CDR3 is CASSLGLAGDTQYF. DNA of the CDR3: TGTGCCAGCAGTTTAGGACTAGCGGGGGATACGCAGTATTTT.

The V gene is TRBV6-1, the J gene TRBJ1-2; 9 bases match TRBD1. V was pared by 6 bases and J by 3 bases, with 5 bases of the junction left unmatched. This CDR3 has 14 amino acids. Germline V gene data show CDR1 as MNHNS and CDR2 as SASEGT. The CDR3 region is CASRGDREDYGYTF. CDR3 in DNA: TGTGCCAGCAGGGGGGACAGGGAGGACTATGGCTACACCTTC.

The genes are TRBV7-6 and TRBJ2-3; 7 bases fit TRBD1. V shed 0 bases, J shed 1 base, and the junction held 1 base outside the gene matches. The CDR3 runs 15 residues. Per germline, CDR1 SGHVS and CDR2 FNYEAQ. CDR3 amino acids: CASSLAGTGTDTQYF. DNA for the CDR3: TGTGCCAGCAGCTTAGCGGGGACAGGCACAGATACGCAGTATTTT.

This chain uses TRBV21-1 with TRBJ1-5; the listed D gene, TRBD1, was not tested against the DNA. TRBV21-1 is a pseudogene segment. This CDR3 region has 18 residues. The CDR3 spells CASSKPFPGQGYRQPQHF. As DNA, the CDR3 is TGTGCCAGCAGCAAACCGTTTCCGGGACAGGGCTATCGCCAGCCCCAGCATTTT.

Sample share makes this clone large. V and J are TRBV11-2 and TRBJ1-4; tentative D call: TRBD1 (6 bases). This CDR3 comprises 14 residues. The V gene's germline CDR1 is SGHAT and CDR2 FQNNGV. Trimming shortened V by 1 base and J by 7 bases, and 10 bases separated the two germline ends. CDR3 loop: CASSLGGAREKLFF. CDR3 bases: TGTGCCAGCAGCTTAGGGGGGGCTCGTGAAAAACTGTTTTTT.

The rearrangement joins TRBV4-1 to TRBJ1-5, with 8 bases that match TRBD1. CDR3 length: 15 amino acids. Germline CDR1 MGHRA, CDR2 YSYEKL. V lost 0 bases, J lost 7 bases, and 5 bases stayed unmatched. CDR3 in amino acids: CASSQDPTGDQPQHF. The CDR3 region has the DNA TGCGCCAGCAGCCAAGATCCGACAGGGGACCAGCCCCAGCATTTT.

There are a few counts of this clone. This chain connects TRBV5-1 to TRBJ2-5, with 7 bases identical to TRBD2. The V segment lost 2 bases and the J segment 2 bases; nucleotides outside the gene matches: 6. The CDR3 is made up of 15 amino acids. Germline lookup yields CDR1 SGHRS and CDR2 YFSETQ. CDR3 coding DNA: TGCGCCAGCAGCTTTGGGCTAGCGGCTCAAGAGACCCAGTACTTC. Translated, it gives CASSFGLAAQETQYF.

This clone was detected only a few times. The chain carries TRBV4-2 and TRBJ2-7, with 8 bases lining up with TRBD1. Germline V gives CDR1 LGHNA, CDR2 YNFKEQ. This CDR3 region has 15 residues. Germline trimming cut 2 bases from V and 0 bases from J; bases unmatched to any gene: 3. CDR3 in amino acids: CASSQTQGASYEQYF. The CDR3 DNA reads as TGTGCCAGCAGCCAAACCCAGGGGGCCTCCTACGAGCAGTACTTC.

J is TRBJ2-5 and V is TRBV30; 12 nucleotides line up with TRBD2. Germline V gives CDR1 GTSNPN, CDR2 SVGIG (reference sequence). The CDR3 extends over 15 amino acids. V was pared by 3 bases and J by 5 bases, with 7 bases of the junction left unmatched. The CDR3 coding sequence is TGTGCCTGGAGCCGGACTAGCGGGGTTTGGGAGACCCAGTACTTC. It encodes CAWSRTSGVWETQYF.

The chain recombines TRBV6-5 with TRBJ2-5; 15 bases line up with TRBD2. Germline V CDR1 and CDR2: MNHEY, SVGAGI. Trimming removed 6 bases from V and 8 bases from J; junction bases left unmatched: 4. The CDR3 length is 14 residues. The CDR3: CASRWTSGGATQYF. Here the CDR3 DNA reads TGTGCCAGCAGATGGACTAGCGGGGGGGCCACCCAGTACTTC.

The V call is TRBV10-2, the J call TRBJ1-2, with 7 bases aligning to TRBD1. The J segment lost 8 bases and the V segment lost 6 bases, leaving 12 bases of the junction unmatched. The CDR3 has 14 amino acids. Germline V gene data show CDR1 as WSHSY and CDR2 as SAAADI. The CDR3 nucleotides are TGCGCCAGCAGAGCCGGGACAGACCCCTGGGGCTACACCTTC. Translated: CASRAGTDPWGYTF.

Remarks on this clone: One end of the junction does not line up with germline, which may come from a read error. The chain has TRBV15 and TRBJ1-3; TRBD1 might be the D (5 bases). This CDR3 is 14 amino acids long. Germline V gene data show CDR1 as LNHNV and CDR2 as YYDKDF (reference sequence). The CDR3 loop reads CATSRGGDATGEHF. The CDR3 DNA is TGTGCCACCAGCAGAGGCGGGGACGCTACCGGCGAACATTTT.

The rearrangement links TRBV2 to TRBJ1-6; TRBD1 matches 8 bases. The V gene's germline CDR1 is SNHLY and CDR2 FYNNEI. V shed 4 bases and J 10 bases; nucleotides not matched to a gene: 6. The CDR3 runs to 14 residues. Here the CDR3 reads CASSGQGRWSPLHF. The CDR3 DNA sequence: TGTGCCAGCAGTGGACAGGGGAGATGGTCACCCCTCCACTTT.

The CDR3 nucleotides read TGCGCCAGCAGCTTGGGCTACGAGCAGTACTTC. Translated: CASSLGYEQYF. The V gene is TRBV5-1, the J gene TRBJ2-7; D uncertain. The CDR3 has 11 amino acids. Germline values: CDR1 SGHRS, CDR2 YFSETQ. V lost 0 bases and J 3 bases, leaving 1 base between the germline ends.

The gene calls are TRBV5-1 and TRBJ2-3, with D possibly TRBD1 on 5 matching bases. Germline CDR1 reads SGHRS; CDR2 reads YFSETQ. This CDR3 has 13 residues. Trimming cost V 4 bases and J 4 bases, with 10 bases left between them. The CDR3 nucleotides read TGCGCCAGCAGCCCCACAGGAGCAGATACGCAGTATTTT. Its translation: CASSPTGADTQYF.

The chain couples TRBV18 to TRBJ1-5, with no clear D. From germline, CDR1 is KGHSH and CDR2 LQKENI. The CDR3 extends over 14 amino acids. V lost 4 bases to trimming and J lost 0 bases, with 7 bases between them. The CDR3 here is CASSQGHSNQPQHF. The CDR3 DNA sequence: TGTGCCAGCTCACAGGGCCATAGCAATCAGCCCCAGCATTTT.

The chain combines TRBV9 with TRBJ2-3; no firm D call. This CDR3 contains 16 residues. Germline assignment: CDR1 SGDLS and CDR2 YYNGEE. The ends were cut back, 0 bases at V and 0 bases at J, with 11 bases in the middle. CDR3 bases: TGTGCCAGCAGCGTAGGTATTACTTCTAGCACAGATACGCAGTATTTT. It codes for CASSVGITSSTDTQYF. Based on the CDR3 plus reference TRBV9 and TRBJ2-3, the full variable domain is DSGVTQTPKHLITATGQRVTLRCSPRSGDLSVYWYQQSLDQGLQFLIQYYNGEERAKGNILERFSAQQFPDLHSELNLSSLELGDSALYFCASSVGITSSTDTQYFGPGTRLTVL.

The chain links TRBV9 to TRBJ2-5, with D perhaps matching TRBD1 or TRBD2 (5 bases each). This CDR3 region has 14 residues. V was cut by 1 base and J by 6 bases, with 13 bases left in between. From germline, CDR1 is SGDLS and CDR2 YYNGEE. The chain's CDR3 is CASSVIPEGQTQYF. In DNA, the CDR3 is TGTGCCAGCAGCGTAATTCCCGAGGGACAGACCCAGTACTTC.

In its sample, this clone was seen once. The J gene is TRBJ2-2, the V gene TRBV19; 8 bases map to TRBD1. The CDR3 is 16 amino acids. V lost 4 bases, J lost 4 bases, and 8 bases stayed unmatched. Germline CDR1 is LNHDA and CDR2 is SQIVND (reference sequence). CDR3 DNA: TGTGCCAGTAGTAAGGGGCAGGGGGCAGGCACCGGGGAGCTGTTTTTT. Translating it yields CASSKGQGAGTGELFF. The whole variable domain, remainder taken from reference TRBV19 and TRBJ2-2, is DGGITQSPKYLFRKEGQNVTLSCEQNLNHDAMYWYRQDPGQGLRLIYYSQIVNDFQKGDIAEGYSVSREKKESFPLTVTSAQKNPTAFYLCASSKGQGAGTGELFFGEGSRLTVL.

With regard to this clone: A read error may account for a junction end that differs from germline. The CDR3 DNA reads TGTGCCAGTAGTTTAGACAGCACTAATGAAAAACTGTTTTTT. It encodes CASSLDSTNEKLFF. The chain couples TRBV19 to TRBJ1-4, with a possible D match to TRBD1 (5 bases). Looked up from germline, CDR1 is LNHDA and CDR2 is SQIVND (reference sequence). This CDR3 has 14 residues.

This clone was detected only once. The CDR3 loop is CASSPVGSSGNTIYF. CDR3 nucleotide sequence: TGTGCCAGCTCACCAGTCGGGAGCTCTGGAAACACCATATATTTT. J is TRBJ1-3 and V is TRBV18; D gene unclear. The CDR3 runs to 15 residues. Trimming took off 2 bases at V and 0 bases at J, with 8 bases between the two ends. CDR1 and CDR2 from the germline V gene are KGHSH and LQKENI.